This T cell receptor (beta chain) derives from a study of shared clonotypes between healthy human individuals. The junction had 6 bases not matched to a gene; V was cut back by 5 bases and J by 2 bases. Germline assignment: CDR1 MDHEN and CDR2 SYDVKM. CDR3 length equals 15 residues. Sequencing was performed with immunoSEQ multiplex PCR; in TCRdb, only in-frame clones are kept and a portion is missing. The sample consists of about 600,000 clones, around 95% of them appearing once. CD8 cells classed as naive were CD45RO-negative and positively selected for CCR7, excluding terminally differentiated effector memory CD45RA+ cells.

Input material: naive CD8+ T cells sorted from blood. The receptor was isolated from a young woman in good health. The chain recombines TRBV28 with TRBJ2-7, with 10 bases aligning to TRBD2. CDR3 residues: CASSILAGGPYEQYF. The DNA of the CDR3 is TGTGCCAGCAGTATATTAGCGGGAGGACCCTACGAGCAGTACTTC.